Below, 14 T cell receptor beta chains from the same sample are listed, as sequenced in a study of blood T cell repertoires in COVID-19. Assay: immunoSEQ multiplex PCR; the TCRdb copy retains only in-frame clones and omits some. This table has 65,000 to 95,000 clones, 89% appearing once. Sequencing input: peripheral blood. All receptors derive from an elderly man with acute or convalescent COVID-19.

In its sample, this clone was seen a few times. The chain joins TRBV19 to TRBJ1-2; the D is unclear. Deletions cut 1 base from V and 4 bases from J, with 16 bases between. The CDR3 length is 16 residues. CDR1 and CDR2 (germline): LNHDA, SQIVND (reference sequence). CDR3: CASSIAPMSAGYGYTF. CDR3 in DNA: TGTGCCAGTAGTATAGCCCCAATGTCTGCAGGCTATGGCTACACCTTC.

The sample holds one count of this clone. The V and J genes are TRBV19 and TRBJ1-2; 9 nucleotides line up with TRBD1. CDR3 size: 15 residues. CDR1 and CDR2 from the germline V gene are LNHDA and SQIVND (reference sequence). V lost 1 base, J lost 8 bases, and 8 bases stayed unmatched. The CDR3 nucleotides are TGTGCCAGTAGTATAGCCGGGACAGGGCGGGAAGGCTACACCTTC. Translation: CASSIAGTGREGYTF.

This chain links TRBV27 with TRBJ2-5; no firm D call. CDR1 and CDR2 (germline): MNHEY, SMNVEV (reference sequence). V dropped 5 bases and J dropped 5 bases, with 15 bases sitting between them. This CDR3 comprises 14 residues. The CDR3, as DNA: TGTGCCAGCAGTCAGCTGACACCTGGGGAGACCCAGTACTTC. It yields the protein CASSQLTPGETQYF.

The chain uses TRBV2 and TRBJ2-5; perhaps TRBD1 as D (6 bases). This CDR3 contains 17 residues. V shed 3 bases and J shed 3 bases, with 20 bases lying between them. Germline V CDR1 and CDR2: SNHLY, FYNNEI. Here the CDR3 DNA reads TGTGCCAGCAGTGACTCGTCAGGGGTCGACTGGAAAGAGACCCAGTACTTC. The encoded protein is CASSDSSGVDWKETQYF.

V usage is TRBV2 and J usage is TRBJ1-5; D gene ambiguous. The V end was cut by 7 bases, the J end by 3 bases, with 13 bases between. Germline V gives CDR1 SNHLY, CDR2 FYNNEI. The CDR3 totals 14 residues. The CDR3 sequence is CASTTEGVNQPQHF. The CDR3 DNA follows: TGTGCCAGCACTACTGAGGGAGTCAATCAGCCCCAGCATTTT.

This sequence joins TRBV2 and TRBJ2-2, with a weak D call TRBD1 (5 bases). The CDR3 spans 14 residues. V was cut by 6 bases and J by 1 base, with 9 bases left in between. Per the germline V gene, CDR1 is SNHLY and CDR2 is FYNNEI. Here the CDR3 reads CASSSDRNTGELFF. Here the CDR3 DNA reads TGTGCCAGCAGCTCTGACAGGAACACCGGGGAGCTGTTTTTT. Drawing the rest from reference TRBV2 and TRBJ2-2, the complete variable domain is EPEVTQTPSHQVTQMGQEVILRCVPISNHLYFYWYRQILGQKVEFLVSFYNNEISEKSEIFDDQFSVERPDGSNFTLKIRSTKLEDSAMYFCASSSDRNTGELFFGEGSRLTVL.

This chain uses TRBV27 with TRBJ1-1; perhaps TRBD1 as D (6 bases). Trimming pared 6 bases from V and 1 base from J, leaving 18 bases between. This CDR3 has 16 amino acids. Germline loops: CDR1 MNHEY, CDR2 SMNVEV (reference sequence). CDR3 DNA: TGTGCCAGCAGAAATATAGGGGGGGCAGCGAACACTGAAGCTTTCTTT. Translated: CASRNIGGAANTEAFF.

The sample holds one count of this clone. V gene TRBV5-1 combines with J gene TRBJ1-4; 7 bases are a match to TRBD1. The CDR3 extends over 15 amino acids. The V and J ends lost 2 bases and 3 bases, in that order; junction bases with no gene match: 4. Germline V gives CDR1 SGHRS, CDR2 YFSETQ. The CDR3 nucleotides read TGCGCCAGCAGCTTCCGACAGGGTCCTAATGAAAAACTGTTTTTT. Encoded protein: CASSFRQGPNEKLFF.

J is TRBJ1-4 and V is TRBV5-1, with D perhaps matching TRBD1 (5 bases). Germline V gives CDR1 SGHRS, CDR2 YFSETQ. The CDR3 covers 15 residues. The ends were cut back, 2 bases at V and 0 bases at J, with 8 bases in the middle. CDR3 coding DNA: TGCGCCAGCAGCTTCACAGGTGCAACTAATGAAAAACTGTTTTTT. It encodes CASSFTGATNEKLFF. Full variable domain (rest looked up from reference TRBV5-1 and TRBJ1-4): KAGVTQTPRYLIKTRGQQVTLSCSPISGHRSVSWYQQTPGQGLQFLFEYFSETQRNKGNFPGRFSGRQFSNSRSEMNVSTLELGDSALYLCASSFTGATNEKLFFGSGTQLSVL.

The V call is TRBV29-1, the J call TRBJ2-3, with 12 bases matching TRBD2. The CDR3 runs 20 residues. The junction had 17 bases not matched to a gene; V was cut back by 2 bases and J by 2 bases. Per the germline V gene, CDR1 is SQVTM and CDR2 is ANQGSEA. Written as DNA, the CDR3 is TGCAGCGTTGAAAGAGGGGCAGGCCTAGCGGGAGGGTTAAACACAGATACGCAGTATTTT. Residues: CSVERGAGLAGGLNTDTQYF.

The CDR3 nucleotides read TGTGCCAGCTCCCTCGACAGGGGCAATCAGCCCCAGCATTTT. Amino acid sequence: CASSLDRGNQPQHF. The chain joins TRBV18 to TRBJ1-5; 7 bases are shared with TRBD1. This CDR3 contains 14 residues. Germline CDR1 is KGHSH and CDR2 is LQKENI. The J segment lost 2 bases and the V segment lost 6 bases, leaving 4 bases of the junction unmatched.

CDR3 amino acids: CASSLITGTGYGELFF. CDR3 DNA sequence: TGTGCCAGCAGCTTAATAACCGGGACAGGGTACGGGGAGCTGTTTTTT. The rearrangement uses TRBV11-2 and TRBJ2-2, with 9 bases aligning to TRBD1. The length of the CDR3 is 16 residues. Germline trimming cut 2 bases from V and 7 bases from J; bases unmatched to any gene: 8. Germline lookup yields CDR1 SGHAT and CDR2 FQNNGV.

The chain employs TRBV7-9 and TRBJ1-2, with a possible D match to TRBD1 (5 bases). V shed 1 base and J shed 7 bases, with 13 bases lying between them. Germline values: CDR1 SEHNR, CDR2 FQNEAQ (reference sequence). This CDR3 comprises 14 residues. CDR3 residues: CASSLGGGAGGYTF. CDR3 nucleotide sequence: TGTGCCAGCAGCTTAGGAGGCGGGGCCGGTGGCTACACCTTC.

V gene TRBV15 combines with J gene TRBJ2-5; D is ambiguous. Germline loops: CDR1 LNHNV, CDR2 YYDKDF (reference sequence). V was shortened by 0 bases and J by 3 bases, with 8 bases between the two germline ends. The CDR3 contains 14 residues. For the CDR3, the DNA is TGTGCCACCAGCAGAGACTATGGAGAAGAGACCCAGTACTTC. Translation: CATSRDYGEETQYF.